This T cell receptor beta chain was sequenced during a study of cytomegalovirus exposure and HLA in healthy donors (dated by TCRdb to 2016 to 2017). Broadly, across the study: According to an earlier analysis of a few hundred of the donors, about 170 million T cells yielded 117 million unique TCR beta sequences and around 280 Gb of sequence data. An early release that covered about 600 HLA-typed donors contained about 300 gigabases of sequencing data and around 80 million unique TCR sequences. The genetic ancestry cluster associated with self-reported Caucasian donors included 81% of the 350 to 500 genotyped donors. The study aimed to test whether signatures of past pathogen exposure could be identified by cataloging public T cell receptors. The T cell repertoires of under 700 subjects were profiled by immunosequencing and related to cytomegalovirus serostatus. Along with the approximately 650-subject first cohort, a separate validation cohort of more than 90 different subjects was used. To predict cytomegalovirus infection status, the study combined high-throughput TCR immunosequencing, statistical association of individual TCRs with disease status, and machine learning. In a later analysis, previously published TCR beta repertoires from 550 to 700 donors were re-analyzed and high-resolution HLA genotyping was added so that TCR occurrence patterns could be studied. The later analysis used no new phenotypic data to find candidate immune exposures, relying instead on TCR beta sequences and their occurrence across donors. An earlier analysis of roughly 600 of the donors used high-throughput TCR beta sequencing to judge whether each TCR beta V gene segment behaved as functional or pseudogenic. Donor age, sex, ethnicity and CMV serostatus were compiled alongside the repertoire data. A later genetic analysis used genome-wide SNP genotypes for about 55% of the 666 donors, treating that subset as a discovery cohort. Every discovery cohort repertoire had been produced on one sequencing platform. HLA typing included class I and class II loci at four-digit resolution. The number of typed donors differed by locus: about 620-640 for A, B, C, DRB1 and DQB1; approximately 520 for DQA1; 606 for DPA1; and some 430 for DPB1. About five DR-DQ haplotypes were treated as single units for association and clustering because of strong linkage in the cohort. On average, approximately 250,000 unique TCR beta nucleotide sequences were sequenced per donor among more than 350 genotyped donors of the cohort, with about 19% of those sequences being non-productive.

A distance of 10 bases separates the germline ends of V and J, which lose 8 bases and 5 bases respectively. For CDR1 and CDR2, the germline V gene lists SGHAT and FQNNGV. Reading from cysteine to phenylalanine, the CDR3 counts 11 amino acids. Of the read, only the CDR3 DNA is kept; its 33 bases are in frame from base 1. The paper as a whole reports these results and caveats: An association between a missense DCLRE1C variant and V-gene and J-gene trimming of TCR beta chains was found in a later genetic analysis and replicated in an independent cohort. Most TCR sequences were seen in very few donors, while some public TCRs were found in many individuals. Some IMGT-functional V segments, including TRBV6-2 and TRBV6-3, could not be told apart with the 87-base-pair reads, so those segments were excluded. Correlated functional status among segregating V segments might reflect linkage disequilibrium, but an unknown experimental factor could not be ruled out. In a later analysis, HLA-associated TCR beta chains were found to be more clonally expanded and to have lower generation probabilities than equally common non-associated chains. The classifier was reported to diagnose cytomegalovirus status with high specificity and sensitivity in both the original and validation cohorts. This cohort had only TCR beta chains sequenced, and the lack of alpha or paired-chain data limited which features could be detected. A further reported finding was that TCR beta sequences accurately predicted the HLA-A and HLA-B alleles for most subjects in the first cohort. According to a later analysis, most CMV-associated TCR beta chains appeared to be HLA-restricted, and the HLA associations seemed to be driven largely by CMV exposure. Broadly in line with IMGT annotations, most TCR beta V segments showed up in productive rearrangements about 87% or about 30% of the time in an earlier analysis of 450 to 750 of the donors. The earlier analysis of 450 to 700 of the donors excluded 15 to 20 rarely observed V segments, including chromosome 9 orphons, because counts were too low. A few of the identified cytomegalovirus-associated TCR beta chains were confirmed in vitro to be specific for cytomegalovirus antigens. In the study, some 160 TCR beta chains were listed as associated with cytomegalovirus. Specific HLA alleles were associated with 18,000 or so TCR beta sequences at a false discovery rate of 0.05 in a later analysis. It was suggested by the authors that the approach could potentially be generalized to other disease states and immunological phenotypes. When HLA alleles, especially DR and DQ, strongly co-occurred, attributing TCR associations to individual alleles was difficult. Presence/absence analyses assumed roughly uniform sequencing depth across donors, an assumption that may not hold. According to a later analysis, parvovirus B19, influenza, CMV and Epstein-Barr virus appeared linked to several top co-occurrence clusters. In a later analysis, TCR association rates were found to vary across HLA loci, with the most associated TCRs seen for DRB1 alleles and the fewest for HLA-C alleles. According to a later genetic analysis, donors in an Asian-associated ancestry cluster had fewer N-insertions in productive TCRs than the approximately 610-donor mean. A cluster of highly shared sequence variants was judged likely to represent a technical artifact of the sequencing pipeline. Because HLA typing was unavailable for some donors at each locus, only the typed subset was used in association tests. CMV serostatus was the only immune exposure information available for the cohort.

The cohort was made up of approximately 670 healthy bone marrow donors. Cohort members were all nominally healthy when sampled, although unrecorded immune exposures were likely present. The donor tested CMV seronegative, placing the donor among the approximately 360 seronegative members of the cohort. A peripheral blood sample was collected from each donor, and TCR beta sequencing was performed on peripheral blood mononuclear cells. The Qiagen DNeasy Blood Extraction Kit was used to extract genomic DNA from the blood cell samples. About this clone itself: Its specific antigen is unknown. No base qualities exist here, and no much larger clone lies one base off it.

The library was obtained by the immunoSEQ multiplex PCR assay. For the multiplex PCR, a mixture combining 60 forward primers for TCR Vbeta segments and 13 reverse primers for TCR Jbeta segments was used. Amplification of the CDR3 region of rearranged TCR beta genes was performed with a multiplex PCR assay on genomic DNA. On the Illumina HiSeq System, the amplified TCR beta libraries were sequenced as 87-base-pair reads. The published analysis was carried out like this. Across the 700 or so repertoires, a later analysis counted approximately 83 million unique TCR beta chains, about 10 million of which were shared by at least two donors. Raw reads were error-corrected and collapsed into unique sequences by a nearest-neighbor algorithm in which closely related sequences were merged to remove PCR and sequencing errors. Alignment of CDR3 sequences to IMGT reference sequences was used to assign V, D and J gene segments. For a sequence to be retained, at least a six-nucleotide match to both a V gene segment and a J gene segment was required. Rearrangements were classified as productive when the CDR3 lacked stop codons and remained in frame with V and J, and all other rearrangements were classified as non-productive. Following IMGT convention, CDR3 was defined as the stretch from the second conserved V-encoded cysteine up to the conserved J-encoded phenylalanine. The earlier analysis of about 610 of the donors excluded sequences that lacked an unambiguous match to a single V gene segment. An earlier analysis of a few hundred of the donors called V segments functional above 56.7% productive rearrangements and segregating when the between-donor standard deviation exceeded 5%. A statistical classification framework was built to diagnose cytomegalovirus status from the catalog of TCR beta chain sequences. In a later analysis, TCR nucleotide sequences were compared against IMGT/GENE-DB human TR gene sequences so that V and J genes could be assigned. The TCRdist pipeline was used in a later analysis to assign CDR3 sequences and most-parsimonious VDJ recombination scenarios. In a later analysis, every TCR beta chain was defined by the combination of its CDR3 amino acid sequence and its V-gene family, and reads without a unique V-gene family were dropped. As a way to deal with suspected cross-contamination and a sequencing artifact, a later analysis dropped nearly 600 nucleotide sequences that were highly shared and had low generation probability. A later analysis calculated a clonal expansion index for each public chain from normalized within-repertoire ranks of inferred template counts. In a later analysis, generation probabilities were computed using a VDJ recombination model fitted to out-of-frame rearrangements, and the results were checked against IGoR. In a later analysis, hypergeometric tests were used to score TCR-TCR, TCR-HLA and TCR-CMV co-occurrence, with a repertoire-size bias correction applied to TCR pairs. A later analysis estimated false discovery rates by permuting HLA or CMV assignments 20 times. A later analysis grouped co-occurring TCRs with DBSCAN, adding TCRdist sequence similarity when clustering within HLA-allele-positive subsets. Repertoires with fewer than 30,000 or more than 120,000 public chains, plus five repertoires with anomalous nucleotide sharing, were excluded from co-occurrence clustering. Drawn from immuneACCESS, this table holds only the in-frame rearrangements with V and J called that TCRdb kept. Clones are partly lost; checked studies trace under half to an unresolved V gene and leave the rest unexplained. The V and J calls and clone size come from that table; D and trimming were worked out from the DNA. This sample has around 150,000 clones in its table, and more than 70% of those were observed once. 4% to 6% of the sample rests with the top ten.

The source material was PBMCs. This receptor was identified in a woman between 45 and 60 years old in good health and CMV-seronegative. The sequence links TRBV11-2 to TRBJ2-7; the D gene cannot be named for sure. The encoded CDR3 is CASGAIHEQYF. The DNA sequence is TGTGCCAGCGGAGCGATACACGAGCAGTACTTC.